This is a list of T cell receptor beta chains from one sample in a study of OX40 agonist ivuxolimab in advanced cancers. Generated by immunoSEQ multiplex PCR, the TCRdb table keeps only in-frame clones and is missing some. The table has 50,000 to 85,000 clones, roughly 87% seen once; the top ten hold around 2%. This material consisted of CD4+ or CD8+ T cells sorted from blood, taken in a trial of the OX40 agonist ivuxolimab. The receptors derive from an adult with an advanced solid tumor such as melanoma, head and neck, liver or kidney cancer. Both conserved end residues are part of each CDR3. The D gene is left open where the match is weak. The listing skips clone size in some rows; elsewhere it reads once, few, many or a size class.

TRBD2	TRBV28	TRBJ2-7	once	CASSTSGGAYEQYF	TGTGCCAGCAGCACGTCCGGGGGGGCCTACGAGCAGTACTTC
.	TRBV5-1	TRBJ1-1	.	CASSSGTKNTEAFF	TGCGCCAGCAGCTCCGGGACAAAGAACACTGAAGCTTTCTTT
.	TRBV28	TRBJ1-2	once	CASSYVNYGYTF	TGTGCCAGCAGTTACGTTAACTATGGCTACACCTTC
.	TRBV27	TRBJ2-5	once	CASSLSRQPEGETQYF	TGTGCCAGCAGTTTATCTCGGCAGCCTGAAGGGGAGACCCAGTACTTC
.	TRBV28	TRBJ1-1	.	CASTPLGARVTEAFF	TGTGCCAGCACCCCCCTCGGGGCCCGAGTCACTGAAGCTTTCTTT
TRBD2	TRBV6-6	TRBJ2-1	.	CASRVAGDNNEQFF	TGTGCCAGCAGGGTAGCGGGGGATAACAATGAGCAGTTCTTC
.	TRBV30	TRBJ1-3	.	CAWSDLRANSGNTIYF	TGTGCCTGGAGTGACCTTCGGGCCAACTCTGGAAACACCATATATTTT
.	TRBV11-3	TRBJ1-2	.	CASSQRRLGLWGYTF	TGTGCCAGCAGCCAACGCCGTCTAGGTTTGTGGGGCTACACCTTC
.	TRBV5-1	TRBJ1-1	.	CASSKVGEGNTEAFF	TGCGCCAGCAGCAAAGTTGGCGAAGGCAACACTGAAGCTTTCTTT
TRBD1	TRBV6-1	TRBJ2-7	.	CASSDPGQGRDEQYF	TGTGCCAGCAGTGATCCGGGACAGGGGCGCGACGAGCAGTACTTC
.	TRBV5-1	TRBJ1-5	.	CASSYLGQSNQPQHF	TGCGCCAGCAGCTACCTTGGACAGAGCAATCAGCCCCAGCATTTT
TRBD1	TRBV11-2	TRBJ1-5	.	CASSRRQGGSQPQHF	TGTGCCAGCAGCCGAAGACAGGGTGGGAGTCAGCCCCAGCATTTT
TRBD1	TRBV6-5	TRBJ2-1	.	CASSLHRDRPFF	TGTGCCAGCAGTCTCCACCGGGACAGGCCGTTCTTC
.	TRBV5-6	TRBJ2-3	.	CASSLERGSFTDTQYF	TGTGCCAGCAGCTTGGAGCGTGGGAGCTTCACAGATACGCAGTATTTT
.	TRBV4-3	TRBJ1-5	.	CASSQGRAGDQPQHF	TGCGCCAGCAGCCAAGGAAGGGCAGGGGATCAGCCCCAGCATTTT
TRBD1	TRBV7-8	TRBJ1-2	once	CASSYGTASNYGYTF	TGTGCCAGCAGCTACGGGACAGCAAGCAACTATGGCTACACCTTC
.	TRBV5-4	TRBJ1-1	.	CASSLGVNTEAFF	TGTGCCAGCAGCTTGGGTGTGAACACTGAAGCTTTCTTT
.	TRBV7-9	TRBJ2-7	.	CASSSRTGTETYEQYF	TGTGCCAGCAGCTCTCGGACCGGGACGGAAACCTACGAGCAGTACTTC
.	TRBV28	TRBJ2-7	once	CASLINGGEQYF	TGTGCCAGCCTAATTAATGGAGGCGAGCAGTACTTC
.	TRBV7-2	TRBJ1-6	.	CASSFSGTSLGGSPLHF	TGTGCCAGCAGTTTCTCCGGGACAAGCCTTGGGGGTTCACCCCTCCACTTT
.	TRBV11-1	TRBJ2-7	.	CASSLVYEQYF	TGTGCCAGCAGCTTAGTTTACGAGCAGTACTTC
TRBD1	TRBV6-6	TRBJ1-1	.	CASREGWTGKTEAFF	TGTGCCAGCAGGGAAGGTTGGACAGGGAAAACTGAAGCTTTCTTT
.	TRBV27	TRBJ1-4	.	CASRRGEAAVNEKLFF	TGTGCCAGCAGGCGTGGGGAAGCAGCCGTAAATGAAAAACTGTTTTTT
TRBD2	TRBV2	TRBJ2-1	.	CASRRGTSAEQFF	TGTGCCAGTAGGAGGGGGACTAGCGCTGAGCAGTTCTTC
.	TRBV28	TRBJ1-5	.	CASSFSGNQPQHF	TGTGCCAGCAGTTTCTCCGGCAATCAGCCCCAGCATTTT